Shown below are 26 T cell receptor beta chains from a single sample sequenced in a study of shared clonotypes between healthy human individuals. Generated by immunoSEQ multiplex PCR, the TCRdb table keeps only in-frame clones and is missing some. The sample lists 450,000 to 550,000 clones; 60% to 85% were seen once. The material sequenced was PBMCs. The receptors shown here come from a woman in her forties in good health. Some clones in this sample may be carry-over from other donors' samples.

The chain combines TRBV5-1 with TRBJ2-7, with 7 bases that match TRBD1. CDR1 SGHRS and CDR2 YFSETQ come from the germline V gene. The CDR3 extends over 15 amino acids. Germline trimming cut 4 bases from V and 0 bases from J; bases unmatched to any gene: 7. CDR3 region: CASSARQGPSYEQYF. As DNA, the CDR3 is TGCGCCAGCAGCGCACGACAGGGACCCTCCTACGAGCAGTACTTC.

This clone was found once. V and J are TRBV4-1 and TRBJ2-5, with 11 bases identical to TRBD2. CDR3 length: 17 amino acids. With V trimmed by 0 bases and J by 5 bases, 8 bases remained unmatched. CDR1 MGHRA and CDR2 YSYEKL come from the germline V gene. The CDR3 here is CASSQDFSGRARETQYF. Here the CDR3 DNA reads TGCGCCAGCAGCCAAGATTTTAGCGGGAGGGCCAGGGAGACCCAGTACTTC.

This chain connects TRBV6-6 to TRBJ2-7; 12 bases map to TRBD1. The germline V gene encodes CDR1 MNHNY and CDR2 SVGAGI (reference sequence). Trimming at V came to 6 bases and at J to 3 bases, leaving 9 bases not matched to a gene. This CDR3 has 16 residues. CDR3 in DNA: TGTGCCAGCAGGCAAACCGGGACAGGGGGCCTCTACGAGCAGTACTTC. Translation: CASRQTGTGGLYEQYF.

The chain combines TRBV6-1 with TRBJ2-7; TRBD1 might be the D (5 bases). This CDR3 is built from 13 residues. V was trimmed by 5 bases and J by 0 bases, leaving 8 bases between them. Germline loops: CDR1 MNHNS, CDR2 SASEGT. CDR3 DNA: TGTGCCAGCAGTTTAGGGGCCTCCTACGAGCAGTACTTC. This gives the protein CASSLGASYEQYF.

This sequence joins TRBV25-1 and TRBJ2-5; D gene unclear. The CDR3 extends over 16 amino acids. V was clipped by 3 bases and J by 4 bases, with 18 bases between them. Per the germline V gene, CDR1 is MGHDK and CDR2 is SYGVNS. Written as DNA, the CDR3 is TGTGCCAGCAGTGAGGGTAGCTTTGGGTCCAGAGAGACCCAGTACTTC. Translated, it gives CASSEGSFGSRETQYF.

The chain employs TRBV25-1 and TRBJ1-1; D is unresolved. CDR1 MGHDK and CDR2 SYGVNS come from the germline V gene. V dropped 2 bases and J dropped 7 bases, with 11 bases sitting between them. The CDR3 length is 13 residues. The DNA of the CDR3 is TGTGCCAGCAGTGAACCGGGCCTTAATGAAGCTTTCTTT. It codes for CASSEPGLNEAFF.

This clone was detected once. CDR3: CASSQFISRSLAEHNEQFF. CDR3 in DNA: TGCGCCAGCAGCCAATTCATCAGTAGGTCGCTAGCGGAACACAATGAGCAGTTCTTC. The V call is TRBV4-3, the J call TRBJ2-1; 7 bases agree with TRBD2. The CDR3 has 19 residues. Germline assignment: CDR1 LGHNA and CDR2 YSLEER. The V segment lost 2 bases and the J segment 5 bases; nucleotides outside the gene matches: 18.

This chain links TRBV28 with TRBJ2-3, with a possible D match to TRBD2 (6 bases). Between the trimmed V and J ends, which lost 5 bases and 0 bases, there was a span of 24 bases. CDR1 MDHEN and CDR2 SYDVKM come from the germline V gene. The CDR3 runs 19 residues. CDR3 nucleotides: TGTGCCAGCAGTACGCGAGGGACTCTACAAAATCCTAGCACAGATACGCAGTATTTT. Protein sequence: CASSTRGTLQNPSTDTQYF.

This clone showed up just a few times. This sequence joins TRBV30 and TRBJ1-6, with 8 bases that match TRBD1. This CDR3 spans 14 amino acids. The junction had 6 bases not matched to a gene; V was cut back by 4 bases and J by 7 bases. The germline gives CDR1 GTSNPN, CDR2 SVGIG (reference sequence). The CDR3 loop reads CAWTGGQDNSPLHF. The CDR3 bases are TGTGCCTGGACCGGGGGACAGGACAATTCACCCCTCCACTTT.

The V and J genes are TRBV7-9 and TRBJ2-1; TRBD2 might be the D (6 bases). Looked up from germline, CDR1 is SEHNR and CDR2 is FQNEAQ (reference sequence). V dropped 5 bases and J dropped 8 bases, with 16 bases sitting between them. This CDR3 is built from 14 residues. The CDR3 region is CASSRPGSSDEQFF. CDR3 nucleotide sequence: TGTGCCAGCAGCCGTCCCGGGAGTAGCGATGAGCAGTTCTTC. The whole variable domain, filled in from reference TRBV7-9 and TRBJ2-1, reads DTGVSQNPRHKITKRGQNVTFRCDPISEHNRLYWYRQTLGQGPEFLTYFQNEAQLEKSRLLSDRFSAERPKGSFSTLEIQRTEQGDSAMYLCASSRPGSSDEQFFGPGTRLTVL.

The V gene is TRBV29-1, the J gene TRBJ2-1, with a possible D match to TRBD1 (6 bases). Germline V gene data show CDR1 as SQVTM and CDR2 as ANQGSEA. This CDR3 contains 12 residues. With 3 bases removed from V and 7 bases from J, the gap between germline ends came to 10 bases. CDR3 residues: CSVERGWNEQFF. CDR3 nucleotides: TGCAGCGTTGAGAGGGGGTGGAATGAGCAGTTCTTC.

This chain connects TRBV6-1 to TRBJ2-1; D might be TRBD2 (6 bases). In germline, CDR1 is MNHNS, CDR2 SASEGT. V shed 2 bases and J shed 7 bases, with 15 bases lying between them. CDR3 length: 15 residues. The CDR3 coding sequence is TGTGCCAGCAGTGAAACAACTAGCCCGGGTAATGAGCAGTTCTTC. It is translated as CASSETTSPGNEQFF.

The J gene is TRBJ2-7, the V gene TRBV7-2, with 13 bases aligning to TRBD2. The ends lost 4 bases at V and 4 bases at J; junction bases unmatched: 7. CDR3 length: 16 residues. CDR1 and CDR2 from the germline V gene are SGHTA and FQGNSA. For the CDR3, the DNA is TGTGCCAGCAGCTCCGGGACTAGCGGGATTGGGTACGAGCAGTACTTC. The encoded protein is CASSSGTSGIGYEQYF.

V usage is TRBV28 and J usage is TRBJ1-4; D remains ambiguous. CDR3 length: 12 amino acids. The germline V gene encodes CDR1 MDHEN and CDR2 SYDVKM. Trimming shortened V by 1 base and J by 8 bases, and 5 bases separated the two germline ends. This CDR3 reads CASSLFQEKLFF. CDR3 nucleotides: TGTGCCAGCAGTTTATTTCAGGAAAAACTGTTTTTT.

This clone was picked up a small number of times. The chain combines TRBV7-3 with TRBJ2-2; TRBD2 agrees at 9 bases. Germline CDR1 reads SGHTA; CDR2 reads FQGTGA. V trimming: 5 bases; J trimming: 0 bases; junction bases outside the gene matches: 7. The CDR3 is 17 residues long. The CDR3 sequence is CASSPSAGGPNTGELFF. CDR3 bases: TGTGCCAGCAGCCCCTCAGCGGGAGGTCCGAACACCGGGGAGCTGTTTTTT. Full variable domain (missing parts from reference TRBV7-3 and TRBJ2-2): GAGVSQTPSNKVTEKGKYVELRCDPISGHTALYWYRQSLGQGPEFLIYFQGTGAADDSGLPNDRFFAVRPEGSVSTLKIQRTERGDSAVYLCASSPSAGGPNTGELFFGEGSRLTVL.

J is TRBJ1-4 and V is TRBV18, with D possibly being TRBD1 (5 bases). V lost 6 bases and J 6 bases, leaving 14 bases between the germline ends. Germline V gene sequence: CDR1 KGHSH, CDR2 LQKENI. There are 14 residues in the CDR3. The CDR3 nucleotides read TGTGCCAGCTCTTCCCGGTGGGGGGATGAAAAACTGTTTTTT. Translated: CASSSRWGDEKLFF. The whole variable domain, filled in from reference TRBV18 and TRBJ1-4, reads NAGVMQNPRHLVRRRGQEARLRCSPMKGHSHVYWYRQLPEEGLKFMVYLQKENIIDESGMPKERFSAEFPKEGPSILRIQQVVRGDSAAYFCASSSRWGDEKLFFGSGTQLSVL.

The CDR3 protein is CAWSPTGGKYYGYTF. In nucleotides, the CDR3 is TGTGCCTGGAGTCCTACCGGGGGCAAGTACTATGGCTACACCTTC. The chain carries TRBV30 and TRBJ1-2; D possibly corresponds to TRBD1 (6 bases). CDR1 is GTSNPN, CDR2 SVGIG, per germline (reference sequence). Trimming removed 2 bases from V and 3 bases from J, with 16 bases in between. This CDR3 has 15 residues.

In regard to this clone: With a far larger clone one base away, a read error is the likely cause. The rearrangement links TRBV5-1 to TRBJ2-1; 10 bases are a match to TRBD2. Trimming took 7 bases from V and 8 from J; bases not matched to a gene: 21. This CDR3 has 18 residues. Looked up from germline, CDR1 is SGHRS and CDR2 is YFSETQ. The CDR3 reads CASGNGASGSHSIYEQFF. The DNA of the CDR3 is TGCGCCAGCGGCAATGGGGCTAGCGGGAGCCATTCTATCTATGAGCAGTTCTTC.

The gene calls are TRBV2 and TRBJ1-2; D may be TRBD1 (5 bases). The CDR3 sequence is 12 residues long. Trimming pared 3 bases from V and 13 bases from J, leaving 15 bases between. Germline assignment: CDR1 SNHLY and CDR2 FYNNEI. Here the CDR3 reads CASSDVQGSTTF. CDR3 in DNA: TGTGCCAGCAGTGACGTGCAGGGCTCTACCACCTTC.

The chain combines TRBV29-1 with TRBJ1-2; 7 bases are shared with TRBD1. V shed 7 bases, J shed 6 bases, and the junction held 5 bases outside the gene matches. Germline V lookup: CDR1 SQVTM, CDR2 ANQGSEA. The CDR3 loop spans 11 amino acids. The CDR3 bases are TGCAGCGCGTCAGGGGGAGATGGCTACACCTTC. Translated, it gives CSASGGDGYTF.

This chain uses TRBV29-1 with TRBJ2-3; 8 bases are shared with TRBD2. After removal of 6 bases from V and 2 bases from J, the junction contained 10 bases not matched to a gene. This CDR3 comprises 15 residues. CDR1 and CDR2 (germline): SQVTM, ANQGSEA. CDR3 in DNA: TGCAGCGTCGACACTAGCGGAACCCCCACAGATACGCAGTATTTT. Protein sequence: CSVDTSGTPTDTQYF.

This clone was seen only once. The CDR3 spells CASSGGEGHQPQHF. CDR3 coding DNA: TGTGCCAGCAGTGGGGGGGAGGGCCATCAGCCCCAGCATTTT. The chain employs TRBV2 and TRBJ1-5; D possibly corresponds to TRBD1 (5 bases). The CDR3 loop spans 14 amino acids. From germline, CDR1 is SNHLY and CDR2 FYNNEI. V dropped 4 bases and J dropped 5 bases, with 12 bases sitting between them.

V gene TRBV28 combines with J gene TRBJ2-7; D assignment may be TRBD1 or TRBD2 (5 bases each). The CDR3 loop spans 17 amino acids. V was pared by 2 bases and J by 4 bases, with 21 bases between. Per the germline V gene, CDR1 is MDHEN and CDR2 is SYDVKM. CDR3 protein: CASSLIVTPRGVYEQYF. The CDR3 region has the DNA TGTGCCAGCAGTTTAATCGTGACGCCCCGAGGGGTTTACGAGCAGTACTTC.

CDR3 region: CASSFPYGRRYEQYF. The DNA of the CDR3 is TGTGCCAGCAGCTTCCCTTACGGGAGACGGTACGAGCAGTACTTC. The genes are TRBV11-2 and TRBJ2-5; D is possibly TRBD2 (6 bases). The J call may be in error: the DNA end matches TRBJ2-7 better. CDR1 and CDR2 from the germline V gene are SGHAT and FQNNGV. The CDR3 has 15 amino acids.

This clone was seen a few times. This sequence joins TRBV4-3 and TRBJ2-3, with D uncertain. The ends were cut back, 0 bases at V and 0 bases at J, with 7 bases in the middle. Germline lookup yields CDR1 LGHNA and CDR2 YSLEER. The CDR3 extends over 15 amino acids. Here the CDR3 reads CASSQDLFSTDTQYF. The CDR3 nucleotides are TGCGCCAGCAGCCAAGATCTTTTTAGCACAGATACGCAGTATTTT.

The rearrangement uses TRBV29-1 and TRBJ1-1; D is perhaps TRBD1 (5 bases). Trimming left V 6 bases short and J 3 bases short, with 17 bases between. Germline values: CDR1 SQVTM, CDR2 ANQGSEA. There are 14 residues in the CDR3. This CDR3 is CSVRGGGMDTEAFF. The CDR3 DNA follows: TGCAGCGTACGCGGGGGGGGTATGGACACTGAAGCTTTCTTT.